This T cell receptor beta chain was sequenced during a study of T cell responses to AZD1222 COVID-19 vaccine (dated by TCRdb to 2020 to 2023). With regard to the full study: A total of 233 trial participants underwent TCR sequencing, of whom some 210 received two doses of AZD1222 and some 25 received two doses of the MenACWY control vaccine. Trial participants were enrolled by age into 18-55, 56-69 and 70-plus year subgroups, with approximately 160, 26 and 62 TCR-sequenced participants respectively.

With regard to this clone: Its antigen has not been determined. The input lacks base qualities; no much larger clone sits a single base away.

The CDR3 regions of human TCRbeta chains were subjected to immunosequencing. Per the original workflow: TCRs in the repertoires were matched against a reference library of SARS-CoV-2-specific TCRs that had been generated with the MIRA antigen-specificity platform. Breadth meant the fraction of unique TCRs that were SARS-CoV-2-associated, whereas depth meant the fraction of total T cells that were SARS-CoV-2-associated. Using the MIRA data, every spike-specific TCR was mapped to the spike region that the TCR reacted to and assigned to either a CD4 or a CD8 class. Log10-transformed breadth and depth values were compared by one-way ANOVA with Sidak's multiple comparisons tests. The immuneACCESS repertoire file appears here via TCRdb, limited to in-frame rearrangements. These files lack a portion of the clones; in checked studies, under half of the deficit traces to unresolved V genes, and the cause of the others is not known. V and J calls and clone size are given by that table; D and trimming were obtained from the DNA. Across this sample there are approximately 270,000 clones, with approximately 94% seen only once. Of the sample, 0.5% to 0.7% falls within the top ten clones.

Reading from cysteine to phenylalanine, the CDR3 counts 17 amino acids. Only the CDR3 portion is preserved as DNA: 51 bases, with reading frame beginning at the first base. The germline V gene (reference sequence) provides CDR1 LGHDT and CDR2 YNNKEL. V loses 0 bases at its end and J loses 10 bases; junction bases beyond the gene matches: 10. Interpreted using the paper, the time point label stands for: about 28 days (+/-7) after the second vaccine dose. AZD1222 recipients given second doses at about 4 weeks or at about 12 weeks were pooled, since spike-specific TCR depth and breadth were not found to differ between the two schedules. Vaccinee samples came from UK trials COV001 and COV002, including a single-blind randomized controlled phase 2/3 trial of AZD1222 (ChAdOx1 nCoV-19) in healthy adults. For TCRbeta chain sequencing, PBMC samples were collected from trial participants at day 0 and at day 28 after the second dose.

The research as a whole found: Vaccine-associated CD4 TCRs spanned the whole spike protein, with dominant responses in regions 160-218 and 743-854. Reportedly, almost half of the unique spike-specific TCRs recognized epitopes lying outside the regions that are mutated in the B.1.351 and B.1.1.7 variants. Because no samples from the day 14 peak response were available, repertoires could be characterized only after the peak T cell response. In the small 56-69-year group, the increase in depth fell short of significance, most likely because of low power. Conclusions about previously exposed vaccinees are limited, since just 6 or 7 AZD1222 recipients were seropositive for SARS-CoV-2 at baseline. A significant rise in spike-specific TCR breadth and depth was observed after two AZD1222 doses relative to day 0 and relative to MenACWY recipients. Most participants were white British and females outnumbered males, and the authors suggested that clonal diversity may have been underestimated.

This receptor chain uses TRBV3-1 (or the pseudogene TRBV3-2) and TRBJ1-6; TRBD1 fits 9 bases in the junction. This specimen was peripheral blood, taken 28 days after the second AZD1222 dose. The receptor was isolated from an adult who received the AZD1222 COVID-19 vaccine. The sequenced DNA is TGTGCCAGCAGCCAAGATCGCGGGGACAGGGTACAATCACCCCTCCACTTT. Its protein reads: CASSQDRGDRVQSPLHF.